Listed below are T cell receptor beta chains from one sample, sequenced in a study of blood T cell repertoires in COVID-19. The repertoire was sequenced with immunoSEQ multiplex PCR; TCRdb's copy has only in-frame clones and lacks some. The data show some 43,000 clones, approximately 85% seen once. The sequenced material came from peripheral blood. The receptor source for this set is a middle-aged man with active or convalescent COVID-19. Each CDR3 is given with its conserved first and last residue. Fields, in order: J gene, V gene, CDR3 protein.

TRBJ2-7 TRBV5-5 CASSPRDSSAGSYEQYF
TRBJ2-5 TRBV7-9 CAGLWDRGLPETQYF
TRBJ2-2 TRBV6-2/TRBV6-3 CASSYYRGQSNTGELFF
TRBJ2-1 TRBV5-6 CASSTTRGAYNEQFF
TRBJ1-3 TRBV27 CASSPPARSFGNTIYF
TRBJ2-7 TRBV30 CAWSAVGTTEQYF
TRBJ1-2 TRBV5-8 CASSTRTEPYGYTF
TRBJ1-1 TRBV7-6 CASSRSTGEAFF
TRBJ1-1 TRBV6-1 CASSEGRTGAFF
TRBJ2-6 TRBV5-1 CASSLNSPGANVLTF
TRBJ2-7 TRBV19 CASSDGTSYEQYF
TRBJ2-1 TRBV24-1 CATSDFQTSGRKNEQFF
TRBJ2-7 TRBV5-1 CASRGEGSQQYF
TRBJ2-2 TRBV28 CASSLGAPNTGELFF
TRBJ2-7 TRBV7-2 CASSSPGQGVFPLSYEQYF
TRBJ2-3 TRBV30 CAWRFGDRVRNTQYF
TRBJ2-2 TRBV7-6 CASSLWDAGENTGELFF
TRBJ1-2 TRBV6-5 CASNARGREGYTF
TRBJ2-1 TRBV7-3 CASSRGIGYNEQFF
TRBJ2-1 TRBV3-1/TRBV3-2 CASSWTSGSNEQFF
TRBJ1-1 TRBV25-1 CASSELGTEAFF
TRBJ2-5 TRBV18 CASSPPGGWGTQYF
TRBJ2-7 TRBV7-2 CASSLALSAYEQYF
TRBJ2-7 TRBV19 CASSLPTGEQYF
TRBJ2-1 TRBV18 CASSPRFKETGDEQFF
TRBJ1-2 TRBV19 CASSSPDRAAGYTF
TRBJ2-3 TRBV7-9 CASSPLDTQYF
TRBJ2-2 TRBV14 CASSQESLAFLGELFF